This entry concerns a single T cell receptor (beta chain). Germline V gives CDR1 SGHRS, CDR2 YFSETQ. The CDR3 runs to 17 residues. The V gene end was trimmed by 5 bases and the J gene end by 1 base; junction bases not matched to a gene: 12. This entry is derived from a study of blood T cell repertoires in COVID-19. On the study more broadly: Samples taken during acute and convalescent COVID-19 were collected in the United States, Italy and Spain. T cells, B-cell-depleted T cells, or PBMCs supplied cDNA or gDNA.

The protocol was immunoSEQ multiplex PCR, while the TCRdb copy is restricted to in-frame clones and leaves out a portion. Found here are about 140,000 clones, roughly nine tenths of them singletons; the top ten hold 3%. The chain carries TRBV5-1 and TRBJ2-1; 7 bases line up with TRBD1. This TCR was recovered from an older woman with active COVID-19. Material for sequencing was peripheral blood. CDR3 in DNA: TGCGCCAGCAGACAGGAAAAGGACAGGTGGTCCTACAATGAGCAGTTCTTC. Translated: CASRQEKDRWSYNEQFF.